This T cell receptor (beta chain) was recorded in a study of blood T cell repertoires in COVID-19. While infection was still active, Seattle patients were enrolled and then followed longitudinally. Germline trimming cut 11 bases from V and 1 base from J; bases unmatched to any gene: 9. This CDR3 spans 14 amino acids. The germline gives CDR1 LNHDA, CDR2 SQIVND (reference sequence). Original methodology: From reference gene primer amplification, estimates of nucleated cell counts were derived. Sequenced by immunoSEQ multiplex PCR; TCRdb stores in-frame clones only, minus some. V, J and clone size reflect that table, while D and trimming were determined from the DNA. Among about 420,000 clones listed, roughly 89% were seen once.

The source material was peripheral blood. This receptor was taken from a man in his late teens or twenties with COVID-19, enrolled during active disease. This rearrangement joins TRBV19 to TRBJ2-5; TRBD1 matches at 8 bases. CDR3 region: CAGEDRDSQETQYF. The CDR3 region has the DNA TGTGCCGGCGAGGACAGGGACTCCCAAGAGACCCAGTACTTC.